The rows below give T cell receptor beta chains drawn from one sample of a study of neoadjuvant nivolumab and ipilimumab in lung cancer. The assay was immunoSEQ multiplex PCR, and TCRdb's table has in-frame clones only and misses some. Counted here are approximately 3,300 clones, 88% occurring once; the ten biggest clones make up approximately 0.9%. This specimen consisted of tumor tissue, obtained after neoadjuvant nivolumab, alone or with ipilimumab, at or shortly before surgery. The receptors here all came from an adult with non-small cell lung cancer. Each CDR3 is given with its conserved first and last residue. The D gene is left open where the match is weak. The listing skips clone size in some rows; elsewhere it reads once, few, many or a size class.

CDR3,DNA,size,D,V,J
CASSVGSSGAPNRQYF,TGTGCCAGCAGCGTAGGGTCAAGCGGGGCACCCAACCGGCAGTACTTC,.,TRBD2,TRBV9,TRBJ2-7
CASSLSEREVSDTQYF,TGTGCCAGCAGCTTATCGGAGCGGGAGGTCTCAGATACGCAGTATTTT,.,TRBD2,TRBV7-2,TRBJ2-3
CASSVGIAGRYTGELFF,TGTGCCAGCAGCGTAGGTATCGCAGGGAGATACACCGGGGAGCTGTTTTTT,.,.,TRBV9,TRBJ2-2
CASSDSTTGIYEQYF,TGTGCCAGCAGCGATTCCACCACGGGGATCTACGAGCAGTACTTC,.,.,TRBV6-5,TRBJ2-7
CASSLGRGGYEQFF,TGTGCCAGCAGCTTAGGGAGAGGGGGCTATGAGCAGTTCTTC,.,TRBD1,TRBV7-2,TRBJ2-1
CASSLDRRGNEQFF,TGCGCCAGCAGCTTGGACAGAAGGGGCAATGAGCAGTTCTTC,few,.,TRBV5-1,TRBJ2-1
CSVRAAAGSEAFF,TGCAGCGTTCGTGCAGCGGCGGGTTCTGAAGCTTTCTTT,.,.,TRBV29-1,TRBJ1-1
CASRGGPRNEQFF,TGTGCCAGCCGCGGCGGTCCAAGGAATGAGCAGTTCTTC,.,.,TRBV11-3,TRBJ2-1
CASTPRGWVSTEAFF,TGTGCCAGCACCCCGAGGGGGTGGGTGAGCACTGAAGCTTTCTTT,.,.,TRBV28,TRBJ1-1
CASSPLVNTEAFF,TGTGCCAGCTCACCACTGGTGAACACTGAAGCTTTCTTT,.,.,TRBV18,TRBJ1-1
CASSPRFGTSGTDTQYF,TGTGCCAGCAGCCCCCGGTTCGGGACTAGCGGGACAGATACGCAGTATTTT,.,TRBD2,TRBV11-3,TRBJ2-3
CASSSTGTAGNQPQHF,TGTGCCAGCAGCTCTACCGGGACAGCGGGGAATCAGCCCCAGCATTTT,.,TRBD1,TRBV7-2,TRBJ1-5
CASSPQGQGITYNEQFF,TGTGCCAGCTCACCTCAGGGACAGGGAATCACCTACAATGAGCAGTTCTTC,.,TRBD1,TRBV18,TRBJ2-1
CASSPGGMPYYEQYF,TGTGCCAGCAGTCCGGGCGGCATGCCGTACTACGAGCAGTACTTC,.,.,TRBV6-5,TRBJ2-7
CASSVGEGTYEQYF,TGTGCCAGCAGCGTAGGGGAGGGAACCTACGAGCAGTACTTC,.,TRBD2,TRBV9,TRBJ2-7
CASSLPGQGIYEQYF,TGTGCCAGCAGCTTACCGGGACAGGGTATCTACGAGCAGTACTTC,few,TRBD1,TRBV7-9,TRBJ2-7
CASSPTGIGLAGVRTDTQYF,TGTGCCAGCAGCCCGACAGGGATAGGACTAGCGGGAGTTCGCACAGATACGCAGTATTTT,once,TRBD2,TRBV4-2,TRBJ2-3
CASSSDRGTYNEQFF,TGTGCCAGCAGCTCGGACAGGGGAACCTACAATGAGCAGTTCTTC,.,TRBD1,TRBV7-2,TRBJ2-1
CSAGQGVQETQYF,TGCAGCGCGGGACAGGGGGTCCAAGAGACCCAGTACTTC,.,TRBD1,TRBV29-1,TRBJ2-5
CASSRSGSRYTGELFF,TGTGCCAGCAGCCGTAGCGGGAGCCGATACACCGGGGAGCTGTTTTTT,.,TRBD2,TRBV7-2,TRBJ2-2
CASKAPRTNTGELFF,TGTGCCAGCAAAGCACCGAGAACGAACACCGGGGAGCTGTTTTTT,once,.,TRBV27,TRBJ2-2
CASSYEARILHF,TGTGCCAGCAGTTATGAAGCCCGCATTTTGCATTTT,.,.,TRBV7-3,TRBJ2-3